The next 12 T cell receptor beta chains were all read from a single sample in a study of Ad26.COV2.S vaccination and SARS-CoV-2 variants. Treatment indicated: roughly 20 received Ad26.COV2.S at low or high dose, single or two shots; roughly five received placebo; per-sample allocation not given. Vaccine and placebo recipients were sampled on day 63 after the first injection. TCRdb's copy holds only in-frame clones and misses some; the assay was immunoSEQ multiplex PCR. The sample shows 500,000 or so clones, around 88% of them seen only once. The starting material was peripheral blood, obtained in a trial of Ad26.COV2.S vaccine versus placebo. These receptors all come from a person aged 18-65 years who received the Ad26.COV2.S COVID-19 vaccine or a placebo.

The chain joins TRBV28 to TRBJ2-1, with 10 bases lining up with TRBD2. Germline lookup yields CDR1 MDHEN and CDR2 SYDVKM. The CDR3 loop spans 21 amino acids. The junction had 23 bases not matched to a gene; V was cut back by 4 bases and J by 5 bases. CDR3 residues: CASSSSLVRLAGAKKNNEQFF. As DNA, the CDR3 is TGTGCCAGCAGTTCCTCCCTCGTCCGTCTAGCGGGAGCTAAAAAAAACAATGAGCAGTTCTTC. The full variable domain, with the rest looked up from reference TRBV28 and TRBJ2-1, is DVKVTQSSRYLVKRTGEKVFLECVQDMDHENMFWYRQDPGLGLRLIYFSYDVKMKEKGDIPEGYSVSREKKERFSLILESASTNQTSMYLCASSSSLVRLAGAKKNNEQFFGPGTRLTVL.

This clone was recorded a few times. The chain couples TRBV25-1 to TRBJ1-5; no reliable D call. The CDR3 totals 12 residues. V dropped 4 bases and J dropped 9 bases, with 10 bases sitting between them. Germline CDR1 and CDR2: MGHDK and SYGVNS. The CDR3 loop reads CASSVGYMPQHF. The CDR3 nucleotides read TGTGCCAGCAGTGTGGGATACATGCCCCAGCATTTT.

The chain uses TRBV28 and TRBJ2-6; D remains unclear. Germline lookup yields CDR1 MDHEN and CDR2 SYDVKM. Between the trimmed V and J ends, which lost 8 bases and 2 bases, there was a span of 7 bases. This CDR3 has 13 amino acids. As DNA, the CDR3 is TGTGCCAGCGGAGTTACTGGGGCCAACGTCCTGACTTTC. This codes for CASGVTGANVLTF.

The chain recombines TRBV5-1 with TRBJ1-2; D is ambiguous. The length of the CDR3 is 14 residues. Looked up from germline, CDR1 is SGHRS and CDR2 is YFSETQ. The V gene lost 0 bases and the J gene lost 7 bases, with 13 bases spanning the gap. The CDR3 here is CASSLGTAVLGYTF. The CDR3 DNA follows: TGCGCCAGCAGCTTGGGGACTGCGGTGCTTGGCTACACCTTC.

The J gene is TRBJ1-5, the V gene TRBV28, with 9 bases aligning to TRBD1. This CDR3 spans 16 amino acids. V lost 3 bases and J lost 4; bases outside the gene matches: 7. Germline V gene lookup returns CDR1 MDHEN and CDR2 SYDVKM. The CDR3 nucleotides read TGTGCCAGCAGTTTTATCAAGGACAGGGGAAATCAGCCCCAGCATTTT. Translation gives CASSFIKDRGNQPQHF.

The chain is built from TRBV4-2 and TRBJ1-1; D is ambiguous. Germline CDR1 LGHNA, CDR2 YNFKEQ. This CDR3 has 17 amino acids. V dropped 0 bases and J dropped 3 bases, with 17 bases sitting between them. The CDR3 is CASSQEVGGNSYTEAFF. Here the CDR3 DNA reads TGTGCCAGCAGCCAAGAAGTCGGAGGGAACAGCTACACTGAAGCTTTCTTT.

This chain joins TRBV19 and TRBJ2-2; 7 positions agree with TRBD2. The V gene's germline CDR1 is LNHDA and CDR2 SQIVND (reference sequence). The length of the CDR3 is 18 residues. The V segment lost 5 bases and the J segment 5 bases; nucleotides outside the gene matches: 17. The chain's CDR3 is CASSSRSPSGKGTGELFF. The CDR3 nucleotides are TGTGCCAGTAGTTCGAGATCCCCCAGCGGGAAGGGTACCGGGGAGCTGTTTTTT.

The rearrangement links TRBV29-1 to TRBJ2-1, with a possible D match to TRBD1 (5 bases). With 6 bases removed from V and 7 bases from J, the gap between germline ends came to 13 bases. This CDR3 spans 12 amino acids. Germline lookup yields CDR1 SQVTM and CDR2 ANQGSEA. This chain's CDR3 is CSVSTAKNEQFF. The CDR3, as DNA: TGCAGCGTGTCGACAGCGAAGAATGAGCAGTTCTTC.

The sample holds one count of this clone. The chain employs TRBV12-3 or TRBV12-4 and TRBJ2-5; no clear D gene. Trimming stripped 6 bases from V and 5 bases from J, with 10 bases between. The length of the CDR3 is 12 residues. CDR3 amino acids: CASSQTMETQYF. CDR3 sequence (DNA): TGTGCCAGCAGCCAAACAATGGAGACCCAGTACTTC.

The V and J genes are TRBV19 and TRBJ2-6; D not certain. V was pared by 3 bases and J by 14 bases, with 11 bases between. The germline V gene encodes CDR1 LNHDA and CDR2 SQIVND (reference sequence). The CDR3 runs 12 residues. The CDR3 DNA reads as TGTGCCAGTAGTATTCGAGGAGTTATCCTGACTTTC. This encodes CASSIRGVILTF.

The V gene is TRBV15, the J gene TRBJ1-3, with D possibly being TRBD1 (5 bases). V lost 3 bases and J lost 2, with 5 bases in between. CDR3 size: 13 residues. Germline-derived CDR1 and CDR2 are LNHNV and YYDKDF (reference sequence). The CDR3: CATSRGPGNTIYF. DNA for the CDR3: TGTGCCACCAGCAGGGGGCCTGGAAACACCATATATTTT.

The chain couples TRBV7-3 to TRBJ1-6, with 7 bases matching TRBD1. Unmatched junction bases numbered 5, after V lost 5 bases and J lost 7 bases. This CDR3 comprises 14 residues. Germline V lookup: CDR1 SGHTA, CDR2 FQGTGA. CDR3 sequence (DNA): TGTGCCAGCAGCAGACAGGGAGCCAATTCACCCCTCCACTTT. Residues: CASSRQGANSPLHF.